This TCR beta chain is from a study of early T cells in non-severe SARS-CoV-2 infection. Unique molecular identifiers were attached to individual cDNA molecules. Each CDR3 protein gets one entry after TCRdb re-called the 5' RACE reads with MiXCR. The table has roughly 46,000 distinct CDR3 sequences, roughly 5.4% seen once. The CDR3 consists of 14 residues. Germline loops: CDR1 MRHNA, CDR2 SNTAGT. The trim removed 6 bases at V and 2 bases at J, leaving 1 base unmatched. V gene TRBV6-4 combines with J gene TRBJ2-3; the match to TRBD2 covers 11 bases. The sequence came from an adult who was a healthcare worker with PCR-confirmed SARS-CoV-2 infection or an uninfected control (not recorded which). The sample consisted of whole blood, taken at baseline. The CDR3 loop reads CASRLAGDTDTQYF. CDR3 in DNA: TGTGCCAGCAGACTAGCGGGAGACACAGATACGCAGTATTTT.